Below are 29 T cell receptor beta chains sequenced from a single sample in a study of T cell repertoires in cytomegalovirus infection. Their target antigens are unknown. TCRdb fed the reads into MiXCR, producing one record per CDR3 protein. The table shows some 310,000 distinct CDR3 sequences, with around 25% occurring only once. The source material was cultured PBMCs, sampled from culture after CMV antigen stimulation. Every receptor here comes from a human donor in good health (CMV status not recorded). Some clones in this sample may be carry-over from other donors' samples.

This clonotype has a count of ten or more. This chain joins TRBV14 and TRBJ1-4; 11 bases line up with TRBD1. The junction had 1 base not matched to a gene; V was cut back by 4 bases and J by 0 bases. The CDR3 is 16 amino acids. From germline, CDR1 is SGHDN and CDR2 FVKESK. CDR3 nucleotides: TGTGCCAGCAGCCGGACAGGGGGCGCAACTAATGAAAAACTGTTTTTT. As protein: CASSRTGGATNEKLFF.

This rearrangement joins TRBV19 to TRBJ2-7; TRBD2 matches 14 bases. This CDR3 region has 16 residues. Per germline, CDR1 LNHDA and CDR2 SQIVND (reference sequence). The J segment lost 7 bases and the V segment lost 11 bases, leaving 16 bases of the junction unmatched. CDR3 nucleotide sequence: TGTGCCCCAACCGGAGGGACTAGCGGGAGTCTTAGGGAGCAGTACGTC. Translated, it gives CAPTGGTSGSLREQYV.

Written as DNA, the CDR3 is TGTGCCAGCTCACCTGGGACAGGGGGGTGGAACACTGAAGCTTTCTTT. Amino acids: CASSPGTGGWNTEAFF. V gene TRBV18 combines with J gene TRBJ1-1, with 11 positions matching TRBD1. The ends lost 3 bases at V and 1 base at J; junction bases unmatched: 4. Per germline, CDR1 KGHSH and CDR2 LQKENI. The CDR3 contains 16 residues.

The gene calls are TRBV7-2 and TRBJ2-1; possibly TRBD2 for D (6 bases). This CDR3 region has 15 residues. V lost 5 bases, J lost 9 bases, and 20 bases lay in between. Germline CDR1 and CDR2: SGHTA and FQGNSA. Here the CDR3 reads CASSLGGSSLGEQFF. As DNA, the CDR3 is TGTGCCAGCAGCCTGGGGGGATCTAGCTTGGGTGAGCAGTTCTTC.

This chain connects TRBV7-2 to TRBJ2-6; 7 bases fit TRBD2. The CDR3 loop spans 17 amino acids. V shed 1 base, J shed 2 bases, and the junction held 5 bases outside the gene matches. Germline CDR1 and CDR2: SGHTA and FQGNSA. CDR3 sequence reads: CASSLGGGGAGANVLTF. The DNA for the CDR3 is TGTGCCAGCAGCTTAGGGGGTGGGGGGGCTGGGGCCAACGTCCTGACTTTC.

This clonotype was counted a few times. The CDR3 protein is CASGKVNNEQFF. The CDR3 DNA is TGTGCCAGCGGAAAGGTGAACAATGAGCAGTTCTTC. V is TRBV6-6 and J is TRBJ2-1, with no clear D. Looked up from germline, CDR1 is MNHNY and CDR2 is SVGAGI (reference sequence). Trimming left V 8 bases short and J 5 bases short, with 10 bases between. The CDR3 is 12 residues long.

This clonotype turned up a few times. The gene calls are TRBV6-2 or TRBV6-3 and TRBJ2-7, with TRBD2 matching 10 bases. This CDR3 contains 13 residues. Trimming removed 4 bases from V and 4 bases from J; junction bases left unmatched: 1. Germline CDR1 is MNHEY and CDR2 is SVGEGT. CDR3 residues: CASSWTSGYEQYF. DNA for the CDR3: TGTGCCAGCAGTTGGACTAGCGGATACGAGCAGTACTTC.

V usage is TRBV7-2 and J usage is TRBJ1-5; the D gene is possibly TRBD1 (6 bases). The CDR3 runs 14 residues. Trimming removed 8 bases from V and 5 bases from J, with 16 bases in between. The germline V gene encodes CDR1 SGHTA and CDR2 FQGNSA. The CDR3: CASGSRAGDQPQHF. In DNA form, the CDR3 reads TGTGCCAGCGGAAGCAGGGCAGGGGATCAGCCCCAGCATTTT.

This clonotype was picked up many times. The chain is built from TRBV4-2 and TRBJ1-1; TRBD1 aligns across 10 bases. Trimming took 1 base from V and 4 from J; bases not matched to a gene: 3. The germline V gene encodes CDR1 LGHNA and CDR2 YNFKEQ. The CDR3 covers 15 residues. In DNA form, the CDR3 reads TGTGCCAGCAGCCAAGCCCGGACAGGGGGCACTGAAGCTTTCTTT. This gives the protein CASSQARTGGTEAFF.

There are a few counts of this clonotype. The V call is TRBV7-2, the J call TRBJ2-5; D not certain. The CDR3 contains 14 residues. Germline V gene sequence: CDR1 SGHTA, CDR2 FQGNSA. V was clipped by 2 bases and J by 5 bases, with 12 bases between them. CDR3 sequence: CASSLQVGSETQYF. DNA for the CDR3: TGTGCCAGCAGCTTACAGGTCGGGTCCGAGACCCAGTACTTC.

The chain employs TRBV28 and TRBJ1-1; perhaps TRBD1 as D (6 bases). Trimming removed 5 bases from V and 8 bases from J, with 24 bases in between. Germline CDR1 MDHEN, CDR2 SYDVKM. CDR3 length: 16 residues. CDR3 nucleotides: TGTGCCAGCAGTCTAATGAGACAGGACAGTAACCGCGAAGCTTTCTTT. Residues: CASSLMRQDSNREAFF.

The chain joins TRBV7-6 to TRBJ2-1, with 7 nucleotides matching TRBD2. This CDR3 is 15 amino acids long. Germline V lookup: CDR1 SGHVS, CDR2 FNYEAQ. The ends lost 4 bases at V and 7 bases at J; junction bases unmatched: 10. The CDR3 nucleotides read TGTGCCAGCAGCTCTGGACTAGTTTGGCGAAATGAGCAGTTCTTC. Translated, it gives CASSSGLVWRNEQFF.

This clonotype was seen at least ten times. This chain links TRBV7-9 with TRBJ1-1, with TRBD1 as a possible D gene (6 bases). The ends were cut back, 3 bases at V and 3 bases at J, with 11 bases in the middle. This CDR3 has 14 residues. CDR1 and CDR2 from the germline V gene are SEHNR and FQNEAQ (reference sequence). CDR3 in DNA: TGTGCCAGCAGCTTTTGGGGGGCAGACACTGAAGCTTTCTTT. Translating gives CASSFWGADTEAFF.

The rearrangement links TRBV20-1 to TRBJ2-5; 15 nucleotides line up with TRBD2. The CDR3 is 15 amino acids. Unmatched junction bases numbered 6, after V lost 5 bases and J lost 5 bases. Per the germline V gene, CDR1 is DFQATT and CDR2 is SNEGSKA (reference sequence). The CDR3 DNA reads TGCAGTGCTTACGGACTAGCGGGAGGGAGGGAGACCCAGTACTTC. Translating gives CSAYGLAGGRETQYF.

This clonotype occurred a few times. The CDR3 spells CASISRTGGRETQYF. For the CDR3, the DNA is TGTGCCAGCATTTCGAGGACAGGGGGACGGGAGACCCAGTACTTC. The chain links TRBV11-1 to TRBJ2-5; 10 nucleotides match TRBD1. Germline V gene lookup returns CDR1 SGHAT and CDR2 FQDESV (reference sequence). The V segment lost 7 bases and the J segment 5 bases; nucleotides outside the gene matches: 10. The CDR3 sequence is 15 residues long.

This clonotype was seen only a few times. J is TRBJ2-7 and V is TRBV10-3, with D uncertain. The CDR3 consists of 11 residues. CDR1 is ENHRY and CDR2 is SYGVKD in the germline V gene. V lost 10 bases, J lost 4 bases, and 11 bases lay in between. DNA for the CDR3: TGTGCCACCAGAGCGAATTACGAGCAGTACTTC. Translating it yields CATRANYEQYF.

This clonotype has at least ten counts. The chain uses TRBV7-2 and TRBJ2-7; D possibly corresponds to TRBD2 (6 bases). Trimming took off 2 bases at V and 2 bases at J, with 13 bases between the two ends. Germline values: CDR1 SGHTA, CDR2 FQGNSA. This CDR3 has 15 amino acids. CDR3 nucleotide sequence: TGTGCCAGCAGCTTATGGCGGGACCCAGCCTACGAGCAGTACTTC. Translated: CASSLWRDPAYEQYF.

V usage is TRBV6-2 or TRBV6-3 and J usage is TRBJ1-2, with D tentatively TRBD1 (5 bases). There are 14 residues in the CDR3. V dropped 6 bases and J dropped 4 bases, with 15 bases sitting between them. Germline CDR1 reads MNHEY; CDR2 reads SVGEGT. The CDR3 DNA follows: TGTGCCAGCAGGGGCGACAGCCTTATCTATGGCTACACCTTC. This encodes CASRGDSLIYGYTF.

The chain carries TRBV18 and TRBJ1-2, with 10 bases fitting TRBD1. The CDR3 runs 15 residues. After removal of 6 bases from V and 2 bases from J, the junction contained 6 bases not matched to a gene. The germline V gene has CDR1 KGHSH and CDR2 LQKENI. In DNA form, the CDR3 reads TGTGCCAGCTCTGAACCGGGACAGGGGAACTATGGCTACACCTTC. It encodes CASSEPGQGNYGYTF.

V gene TRBV12-3 or TRBV12-4 combines with J gene TRBJ1-1; no clear D. The CDR3 covers 18 residues. V lost 1 base to trimming and J lost 1 base, with 19 bases between them. DNA for the CDR3: TGTGCCAGCAGTTTAGTTAGTTTACGGGCTCCCCGGAACACTGAAGCTTTCTTT. Protein: CASSLVSLRAPRNTEAFF.

The chain uses TRBV7-2 and TRBJ2-1; 10 nucleotides line up with TRBD2. Germline assignment: CDR1 SGHTA and CDR2 FQGNSA. The CDR3 contains 16 residues. Trimming at V came to 2 bases and at J to 8 bases, leaving 9 bases not matched to a gene. The CDR3 DNA reads TGTGCCAGCAGCTTAAACAGCGGGAGGGGGGGCGATGAGCAGTTCTTC. It is translated as CASSLNSGRGGDEQFF. Filled out from reference TRBV7-2 and TRBJ2-1, the complete variable domain reads GAGVSQSPSNKVTEKGKDVELRCDPISGHTALYWYRQSLGQGLEFLIYFQGNSAPDKSGLPSDRFSAERTGGSVSTLTIQRTQQEDSAVYLCASSLNSGRGGDEQFFGPGTRLTVL.

The chain couples TRBV12-3 or TRBV12-4 to TRBJ2-3, with 12 nucleotides matching TRBD2. This CDR3 region has 16 residues. The ends lost 1 base at V and 7 bases at J; junction bases unmatched: 6. CDR3 in DNA: TGTGCCAGCAGTTTAGAGGGACTAGCGGGCTCATATACGCAGTATTTT. Its translation: CASSLEGLAGSYTQYF.

This clonotype is labeled as medium-sized. The chain combines TRBV7-2 with TRBJ2-1; tentative D call: TRBD2 (5 bases). CDR3 size: 14 residues. The V end was cut by 5 bases, the J end by 5 bases, with 13 bases between. Germline lookup yields CDR1 SGHTA and CDR2 FQGNSA. The CDR3 bases are TGTGCCAGCAGCCCCGCGAGGGCCCACAATGAGCAGTTCTTC. Translation: CASSPARAHNEQFF.

The chain couples TRBV6-2 or TRBV6-3 to TRBJ1-4; D remains ambiguous. V lost 4 bases, J lost 0 bases, and 12 bases lay in between. Germline CDR1 reads MNHEY; CDR2 reads SVGEGT. The CDR3 totals 16 residues. CDR3 loop: CASSSSRRSTNEKLFF. The CDR3 region has the DNA TGTGCCAGCAGTTCCAGCAGACGCTCAACTAATGAAAAACTGTTTTTT.

This clonotype was found many times. The chain uses TRBV7-8 and TRBJ2-7; D may be TRBD1 or TRBD2 (6 bases each). Trimming pared 1 base from V and 4 bases from J, leaving 14 bases between. Germline V gene data show CDR1 as SGHVS and CDR2 as FQNEAQ. The CDR3 runs to 15 residues. This CDR3 reads CASSLVEGGLYEQYF. The CDR3 DNA sequence: TGTGCCAGCAGCTTAGTAGAGGGGGGATTATACGAGCAGTACTTC.

This clonotype was counted a few times. CDR3 nucleotides: TGTGCCAGCACCCCCGGGGCGGGAGCTCGAGAGACCCAGTACTTC. This gives the protein CASTPGAGARETQYF. The genes are TRBV9 and TRBJ2-5, with 7 positions matching TRBD2. V shed 6 bases, J shed 4 bases, and the junction held 12 bases outside the gene matches. The CDR3 contains 15 residues. CDR1 is SGDLS, CDR2 YYNGEE, per germline.

This clonotype showed up just a few times. The chain combines TRBV27 with TRBJ2-7, with 8 bases identical to TRBD1. Germline CDR1 is MNHEY and CDR2 is SMNVEV (reference sequence). V gave up 6 bases and J gave up 7 bases; unmatched junction bases: 11. The CDR3 consists of 14 residues. CDR3 residues: CASRGTGGFGEQYV. CDR3 sequence (DNA): TGTGCCAGCAGGGGGACAGGCGGATTTGGGGAGCAGTACGTC.

This clonotype was found a few times. The chain links TRBV28 to TRBJ2-7, with TRBD2 as a possible D gene (6 bases). Germline V lookup: CDR1 MDHEN, CDR2 SYDVKM. Trimming cost V 8 bases and J 9 bases, with 23 bases left between them. The CDR3 is 14 residues long. The CDR3 reads CASEAPGLETSQYF. Here the CDR3 DNA reads TGTGCCAGCGAGGCCCCGGGACTGGAAACCTCGCAGTACTTC.

This clonotype was detected a few times. V is TRBV7-6 and J is TRBJ1-4, with no clear D. Germline-derived CDR1 and CDR2 are SGHVS and FNYEAQ. Trimming stripped 5 bases from V and 1 base from J, with 17 bases between. This CDR3 contains 17 residues. Here the CDR3 reads CASSRSGPSRTNEKLFF. The CDR3 bases are TGTGCCAGCAGCCGTAGTGGTCCCTCTAGAACTAATGAAAAACTGTTTTTT.